Below, 22 T cell receptor beta chains from the same sample are listed, as sequenced in a study of blood T cells in healthy people across ages. It was with a sample-barcoded 5' primer and a J-beta primer mix that a second PCR of roughly 7 to 11 cycles was run. MiXCR, applied by TCRdb to the 5' RACE reads, yields one record per CDR3 protein. The sample yields 1.5 million to 2 million distinct CDR3 sequences, approximately 50% seen once. Material: blood. Source of these receptors: a woman between 40 and 55 years old in good health.

V is TRBV29-1 and J is TRBJ2-5, with 7 bases aligning to TRBD1. Germline assignment: CDR1 SQVTM and CDR2 ANQGSEA. After removal of 6 bases from V and 9 bases from J, the junction contained 22 bases not matched to a gene. The CDR3 totals 16 residues. The CDR3 is CSVAGTEGHTRGAQYF. The CDR3, as DNA: TGCAGCGTCGCCGGGACAGAGGGGCACACCCGAGGGGCCCAGTACTTC.

V gene TRBV20-1 combines with J gene TRBJ2-7; possibly TRBD1 for D (7 bases). The germline V and J ends were trimmed by 2 bases and 0 bases, with 11 bases remaining between them. The V gene's germline CDR1 is DFQATT and CDR2 SNEGSKA (reference sequence). This CDR3 contains 14 residues. The CDR3 sequence: CSARRRGVSYEQYF. The CDR3 nucleotides are TGCAGTGCTAGACGCAGGGGGGTCTCCTACGAGCAGTACTTC.

This sequence joins TRBV6-5 and TRBJ2-1; TRBD1 is a possible D gene (6 bases). Between the trimmed V and J ends, which lost 6 bases and 5 bases, there was a span of 14 bases. The germline V gene encodes CDR1 MNHEY and CDR2 SVGAGI. This CDR3 is built from 14 residues. CDR3 coding DNA: TGTGCCAGCAGCCCCGGGACACCACACAATGAGCAGTTCTTC. It codes for CASSPGTPHNEQFF.

This clonotype was seen just once. This sequence joins TRBV5-1 and TRBJ2-1, with D possibly being TRBD1 (5 bases). V was pared by 6 bases and J by 7 bases, with 14 bases between. Germline V gene data show CDR1 as SGHRS and CDR2 as YFSETQ. This CDR3 spans 13 amino acids. DNA of the CDR3: TGCGCCAGCATTGGGCCAGGGTTGAATGAGCAGTTCTTC. Translating it yields CASIGPGLNEQFF.

The CDR3 loop is CASSQTGTGRETQYF. CDR3 nucleotide sequence: TGCGCCAGCAGCCAGACCGGGACAGGTAGAGAGACCCAGTACTTC. The chain combines TRBV5-1 with TRBJ2-5; TRBD1 matches at 8 bases. Germline lookup yields CDR1 SGHRS and CDR2 YFSETQ. The CDR3 has 15 amino acids. V shed 4 bases and J 4 bases; nucleotides not matched to a gene: 9. The entire variable domain, with the rest obtained from reference TRBV5-1 and TRBJ2-5, is as follows: KAGVTQTPRYLIKTRGQQVTLSCSPISGHRSVSWYQQTPGQGLQFLFEYFSETQRNKGNFPGRFSGRQFSNSRSEMNVSTLELGDSALYLCASSQTGTGRETQYFGPGTRLLVL.

This chain links TRBV25-1 with TRBJ1-6; D is perhaps TRBD1 (6 bases). This CDR3 has 16 residues. With 2 bases removed from V and 6 bases from J, the gap between germline ends came to 14 bases. Germline V lookup: CDR1 MGHDK, CDR2 SYGVNS. DNA for the CDR3: TGTGCCAGCAGTGAAGGTCCGGGCAGGGGTAATTCACCCCTCCACTTT. Encoded protein: CASSEGPGRGNSPLHF.

The table lists this clonotype with a few counts. This chain uses TRBV5-1 with TRBJ2-7; 7 bases fit TRBD1. Judging by the DNA end, TRBJ2-5 fits better; the J call may be wrong. Germline values: CDR1 SGHRS, CDR2 YFSETQ. The CDR3 covers 16 residues. CDR3 in amino acids: CASSPVLAGGEETQYF. Written as DNA, the CDR3 is TGCGCCAGCAGCCCCGTTCTGGCAGGGGGAGAGGAGACCCAGTACTTC.

A word on this clonotype: It may be a read error: a sequence one base away is much more abundant. The chain uses TRBV7-8 and TRBJ2-6; weak D call: TRBD1 (6 bases). Between the trimmed V and J ends, which lost 5 bases and 1 base, there was a span of 15 bases. CDR3 length equals 17 residues. CDR1 and CDR2 from the germline V gene are SGHVS and FQNEAQ. The CDR3 DNA reads TGTGCCAGCAGCATGGATTCGACAGGTTCTGGGGCCAACGTCCTGACTTTC. It codes for CASSMDSTGSGANVLTF. The entire variable domain, with the rest obtained from reference TRBV7-8 and TRBJ2-6, is as follows: GAGVSQSPRYKVAKRGQDVALRCDPISGHVSLFWYQQALGQGPEFLTYFQNEAQLDKSGLPSDRFFAERPEGSVSTLKIQRTQQEDSAVYLCASSMDSTGSGANVLTFGAGSRLTVL.

As for this clonotype: One junction end does not reproduce the germline sequence, and a read error may be involved. This chain links TRBV7-9 with TRBJ2-3, with D perhaps TRBD1 or TRBD2 (7 bases each). Per the germline V gene, CDR1 is SEHNR and CDR2 is FQNEAQ (reference sequence). The CDR3 consists of 15 residues. CDR3 coding DNA: TGTGTCAGCAGTCCGACAGGGAGGGACACAGATACGCAGTATTTT. It is translated as CVSSPTGRDTDTQYF.

The V and J genes are TRBV5-1 and TRBJ2-3, with 11 bases identical to TRBD1. CDR1 SGHRS and CDR2 YFSETQ come from the germline V gene. This CDR3 region has 15 residues. With 2 bases clipped from V and 6 bases from J, the junction kept 5 bases outside the gene matches. The CDR3 protein is CASSFRGQGVDTQYF. For the CDR3, the DNA is TGCGCCAGCAGCTTTAGGGGACAGGGGGTGGATACGCAGTATTTT.

The chain joins TRBV18 to TRBJ2-5; 8 bases agree with TRBD1. The CDR3 loop spans 15 amino acids. Trimming took 5 bases from V and 5 from J; bases not matched to a gene: 10. Germline V gives CDR1 KGHSH, CDR2 LQKENI. CDR3 in amino acids: CASSSYTTGAETQYF. Written as DNA, the CDR3 is TGTGCCAGCTCATCCTATACGACAGGGGCCGAGACCCAGTACTTC.

The J gene is TRBJ1-4, the V gene TRBV29-1; tentative D call: TRBD1 (5 bases). CDR1 and CDR2 (germline): SQVTM, ANQGSEA. The CDR3 has 15 residues. V lost 5 bases and J 3 bases, leaving 16 bases between the germline ends. CDR3 residues: CSVRAGRAANEKLFF. CDR3 nucleotides: TGCAGCGTTCGGGCAGGGCGTGCCGCTAATGAAAAACTGTTTTTT.

V usage is TRBV5-1 and J usage is TRBJ2-6; no definite D call. In germline, CDR1 is SGHRS, CDR2 YFSETQ. This CDR3 is built from 17 residues. Trimming pared 6 bases from V and 0 bases from J, leaving 16 bases between. The CDR3 reads CASIPGPGPSGANVLTF. The CDR3 region has the DNA TGCGCCAGCATCCCCGGACCGGGCCCCTCTGGGGCCAACGTCCTGACTTTC. Combining the CDR3 with reference TRBV5-1 and TRBJ2-6 gives the whole variable domain KAGVTQTPRYLIKTRGQQVTLSCSPISGHRSVSWYQQTPGQGLQFLFEYFSETQRNKGNFPGRFSGRQFSNSRSEMNVSTLELGDSALYLCASIPGPGPSGANVLTFGAGSRLTVL.

The chain combines TRBV29-1 with TRBJ1-2; 9 nucleotides agree with TRBD1. CDR1 and CDR2 from the germline V gene are SQVTM and ANQGSEA. The length of the CDR3 is 13 residues. The junction had 9 bases not matched to a gene; V was cut back by 5 bases and J by 8 bases. CDR3 DNA: TGCAGCGTTCGGGGGGGACAGGGTCGGGGCTACACCTTC. It is translated as CSVRGGQGRGYTF.

V and J are TRBV6-1 and TRBJ2-5; TRBD1 might be the D (6 bases). V lost 6 bases and J 5 bases, leaving 25 bases between the germline ends. Germline loops: CDR1 MNHNS, CDR2 SASEGT. The length of the CDR3 is 17 residues. CDR3 in DNA: TGTGCCAGCAGGAAAACCACAGGGATTTCCCCGGCGGAGACCCAGTACTTC. It encodes CASRKTTGISPAETQYF.

The chain employs TRBV28 and TRBJ2-5, with a weak D call TRBD2 (6 bases). TRBJ2-7 matches the DNA end more closely, so the J call is doubtful. CDR1 and CDR2 from the germline V gene are MDHEN and SYDVKM. This CDR3 spans 13 amino acids. CDR3 coding DNA: TGTGCCAGCAGTTCATGGGGGGATTACGAGCAGTACTTC. Translating it yields CASSSWGDYEQYF.

The rearrangement uses TRBV4-2 and TRBJ2-3; D tentatively fits TRBD1 or TRBD2 (7 bases each). The germline V and J ends were trimmed by 1 base and 5 bases, with 16 bases remaining between them. Germline CDR1 LGHNA, CDR2 YNFKEQ. This CDR3 is 16 amino acids long. CDR3 sequence reads: CASSQAPGGGRDTQYF. CDR3 bases: TGTGCCAGCAGCCAAGCACCAGGGGGGGGAAGAGATACGCAGTATTTT.

V usage is TRBV27 and J usage is TRBJ1-5; 7 nucleotides match TRBD1. Trimming at V came to 7 bases and at J to 4 bases, leaving 1 base not matched to a gene. The CDR3 has 12 residues. CDR1 and CDR2 (germline): MNHEY, SMNVEV (reference sequence). The CDR3 loop reads CASKGQNQPQHF. The CDR3 bases are TGTGCCAGCAAGGGACAGAATCAGCCCCAGCATTTT.

This clonotype came up a few times. This rearrangement joins TRBV7-9 to TRBJ1-4; D is unresolved. The germline V gene encodes CDR1 SEHNR and CDR2 FQNEAQ (reference sequence). The CDR3 length is 9 residues. As DNA, the CDR3 is TGTGAACCAGATGAAAAACTGTTTTTT. Amino acids: CEPDEKLFF.

J is TRBJ2-7 and V is TRBV7-6, with 9 positions matching TRBD2. The V and J ends lost 4 bases and 3 bases, in that order; junction bases with no gene match: 4. The CDR3 sequence is 14 residues long. Germline CDR1 SGHVS, CDR2 FNYEAQ. The CDR3 nucleotides read TGTGCCAGCAGCTCTAGCGGGGCCGTCTACGAGCAGTACTTC. Its protein is CASSSSGAVYEQYF.

V is TRBV20-1 and J is TRBJ1-2; the match to TRBD1 covers 12 bases. Germline CDR1 DFQATT, CDR2 SNEGSKA (reference sequence). The CDR3 contains 16 residues. The V and J ends lost 5 bases and 4 bases, in that order; junction bases with no gene match: 11. The CDR3 bases are TGCAGTGCTCCCAGGTTGGGGACAGGGGGCAGCTATGGCTACACCTTC. It specifies CSAPRLGTGGSYGYTF.

V is TRBV9 and J is TRBJ2-3; tentative D call: TRBD2 (6 bases). The germline gives CDR1 SGDLS, CDR2 YYNGEE. V gave up 0 bases and J gave up 0 bases, with 11 bases separating them. This CDR3 is built from 16 residues. The CDR3 protein is CASSVEAGSSTDTQYF. The DNA for the CDR3 is TGTGCCAGCAGCGTAGAGGCGGGGTCTAGCACAGATACGCAGTATTTT.